Shown below are 21 T cell receptor beta chains from a single sample sequenced in a study of blood T cell repertoires in COVID-19. The data were produced by immunoSEQ multiplex PCR, yet TCRdb's version contains in-frame clones alone and is incomplete. The table has about 140,000 clones, 65% to 90% seen once. The source material was peripheral blood. The origin of the receptors is a middle-aged man with acute or convalescent COVID-19.

The chain employs TRBV20-1 and TRBJ2-7; no clear D. The V gene lost 3 bases and the J gene lost 6 bases, with 12 bases spanning the gap. This CDR3 is built from 12 residues. Per germline, CDR1 DFQATT and CDR2 SNEGSKA (reference sequence). Here the CDR3 DNA reads TGCAGTGCTAGTGGGCAGACTGGCGAGCAGTACTTC. Its protein product is CSASGQTGEQYF.

J is TRBJ1-2 and V is TRBV19, with D maybe TRBD1 (6 bases). The V end lost 5 bases, the J end lost 5 bases, and 15 bases lay between the germline ends. This CDR3 has 14 residues. CDR1 LNHDA and CDR2 SQIVND come from the germline V gene (reference sequence). For the CDR3, the DNA is TGTGCCAGTAGTGCTCAGGGGCGCGGGTATGGCTACACCTTC. Amino acid sequence: CASSAQGRGYGYTF.

This rearrangement joins TRBV5-5 to TRBJ2-7; D not certain. CDR1 SGHKS and CDR2 YYEKEE come from the germline V gene (reference sequence). V was pared by 3 bases and J by 2 bases, with 9 bases between. This CDR3 spans 13 amino acids. The CDR3: CASSSPSTYEQYF. CDR3 sequence (DNA): TGTGCCAGCAGCTCCCCTAGTACCTACGAGCAGTACTTC. Drawing the rest from reference TRBV5-5 and TRBJ2-7, the complete variable domain is DAGVTQSPTHLIKTRGQQVTLRCSPISGHKSVSWYQQVLGQGPQFIFQYYEKEERGRGNFPDRFSARQFPNYSSELNVNALLLGDSALYLCASSSPSTYEQYFGPGTRLTVT.

This chain links TRBV11-2 with TRBJ2-3; 9 positions match TRBD2. Germline lookup yields CDR1 SGHAT and CDR2 FQNNGV. Losses at the gene ends were 2 bases for V and 6 bases for J; bases not matched to a gene: 6. CDR3 length: 15 residues. CDR3 protein: CASSLTAGGPDTQYF. The CDR3 region has the DNA TGTGCCAGCAGCTTAACGGCGGGGGGGCCCGATACGCAGTATTTT. Drawing the rest from reference TRBV11-2 and TRBJ2-3, the complete variable domain is EAGVAQSPRYKIIEKRQSVAFWCNPISGHATLYWYQQILGQGPKLLIQFQNNGVVDDSQLPKDRFSAERLKGVDSTLKIQPAKLEDSAVYLCASSLTAGGPDTQYFGPGTRLTVL.

The chain is built from TRBV7-9 and TRBJ2-1; D is unclear. The CDR3 runs to 12 residues. Deletions cut 1 base from V and 5 bases from J, with 3 bases between. CDR1 SEHNR and CDR2 FQNEAQ come from the germline V gene (reference sequence). The chain's CDR3 is CASSLVDNEQFF. The CDR3 coding sequence is TGTGCCAGCAGCTTAGTCGACAATGAGCAGTTCTTC.

The V call is TRBV7-3, the J call TRBJ2-3, with 8 nucleotides matching TRBD2. Germline V lookup: CDR1 SGHTA, CDR2 FQGTGA. Germline trimming cut 3 bases from V and 5 bases from J; bases unmatched to any gene: 19. This CDR3 region has 19 residues. This chain's CDR3 is CASSFASGGERLAGDTQYF. The CDR3 DNA follows: TGTGCCAGCAGCTTCGCGTCTGGGGGGGAGCGCCTAGCGGGAGATACGCAGTATTTT.

The gene calls are TRBV29-1 and TRBJ2-3; D may be TRBD2 (6 bases). The V gene lost 6 bases and the J gene lost 2 bases, with 9 bases spanning the gap. This CDR3 has 12 amino acids. CDR1 SQVTM and CDR2 ANQGSEA come from the germline V gene. CDR3 coding DNA: TGCAGCGTCCGGGGGACCACAGATACGCAGTATTTT. It encodes CSVRGTTDTQYF.

V and J are TRBV14 and TRBJ2-7; tentative D call: TRBD2 (6 bases). CDR1 is SGHDN, CDR2 FVKESK, per germline. The V end lost 0 bases, the J end lost 2 bases, and 8 bases lay between the germline ends. The CDR3 spans 14 residues. The CDR3 is CASSQEWGAYEQYF. In DNA, the CDR3 is TGTGCCAGCAGCCAAGAATGGGGGGCCTACGAGCAGTACTTC. Full variable domain (missing parts from reference TRBV14 and TRBJ2-7): EAGVTQFPSHSVIEKGQTVTLRCDPISGHDNLYWYRRVMGKEIKFLLHFVKESKQDESGMPNNRFLAERTGGTYSTLKVQPAELEDSGVYFCASSQEWGAYEQYFGPGTRLTVT.

The chain is built from TRBV18 and TRBJ1-5; tentative D call: TRBD1 (5 bases). The CDR3 totals 14 residues. Trimming took 4 bases from V and 0 from J, leaving 7 bases between them. Germline V gene sequence: CDR1 KGHSH, CDR2 LQKENI. CDR3: CASSLDSSNQPQHF. In DNA, the CDR3 is TGTGCCAGCTCACTTGACAGTAGCAATCAGCCCCAGCATTTT.

The rearrangement joins TRBV20-1 to TRBJ2-5; D perhaps matches TRBD1 (6 bases). Germline loops: CDR1 DFQATT, CDR2 SNEGSKA (reference sequence). V lost 3 bases and J lost 1, with 15 bases in between. The CDR3 is made up of 15 amino acids. CDR3 DNA: TGCAGTGCTAGTATGGGACATGGCGTCCAAGAGACCCAGTACTTC. It codes for CSASMGHGVQETQYF.

The chain employs TRBV21-1 and TRBJ1-5; the DNA was not used to check the table's D call, TRBD1. TRBV21-1 corresponds to a pseudogene. CDR3 length: 15 amino acids. The CDR3 reads CASSLGQVNNQPQHF. The DNA for the CDR3 is TGTGCCAGCAGCCTGGGACAGGTGAATAATCAGCCCCAGCATTTT.

The chain has TRBV5-4 and TRBJ2-5; TRBD1 is a possible D gene (6 bases). V lost 4 bases, J lost 4 bases, and 8 bases lay in between. CDR3 length: 12 amino acids. Germline CDR1 reads SGHNT; CDR2 reads YYREEE (reference sequence). CDR3 protein: CASSPDRETQYF. The CDR3 bases are TGTGCCAGCAGCCCGGACAGAGAGACCCAGTACTTC.

Here the CDR3 reads CAWTASGIQETQYF. CDR3 bases: TGTGCCTGGACGGCTAGCGGGATCCAAGAGACCCAGTACTTC. This sequence joins TRBV30 and TRBJ2-5; 9 bases map to TRBD2. The germline V gene encodes CDR1 GTSNPN and CDR2 SVGIG (reference sequence). CDR3 length equals 14 residues. Unmatched junction bases numbered 4, after V lost 4 bases and J lost 1 base.

The chain couples TRBV9 to TRBJ2-7; 12 nucleotides agree with TRBD2. Germline CDR1 is SGDLS and CDR2 is YYNGEE. This CDR3 comprises 15 residues. The trim removed 0 bases at V and 3 bases at J, leaving 1 base unmatched. Here the CDR3 reads CASSVGLAGDYEQYF. CDR3 coding DNA: TGTGCCAGCAGCGTAGGACTAGCGGGGGACTACGAGCAGTACTTC.

The chain is built from TRBV10-2 and TRBJ2-7; 10 nucleotides align to TRBD2. V dropped 3 bases and J dropped 4; count of bases not matched to a gene: 3. Germline V CDR1 and CDR2: WSHSY, SAAADI. There are 14 residues in the CDR3. For the CDR3, the DNA is TGCGCCAGCAGTGAAGGAGCGGGAGGGTACGAGCAGTACTTC. It yields the protein CASSEGAGGYEQYF.

The chain couples TRBV6-5 to TRBJ1-2; 9 bases are a match to TRBD1. This CDR3 has 15 residues. Germline assignment: CDR1 MNHEY and CDR2 SVGAGI. Germline trimming cut 2 bases from V and 8 bases from J; bases unmatched to any gene: 9. The CDR3 region is CASSYQNRQGDGYTF. The CDR3 bases are TGTGCCAGCAGTTACCAAAACCGACAGGGGGACGGCTACACCTTC.

V gene TRBV6-5 combines with J gene TRBJ1-5; possibly TRBD1 for D (6 bases). This CDR3 is built from 14 residues. Looked up from germline, CDR1 is MNHEY and CDR2 is SVGAGI. Trimming cost V 6 bases and J 0 bases, with 9 bases left between them. Here the CDR3 DNA reads TGTGCCAGCAGAGGGGGAGATAGCAATCAGCCCCAGCATTTT. This translates into CASRGGDSNQPQHF.

Comment on this clone: Mismatch with germline at one junction end may stem from a read error. The chain joins TRBV6-1 to TRBJ1-5; TRBD1 matches at 8 bases. CDR1 and CDR2 from the germline V gene are MNHNS and SASEGT. The CDR3 is 14 residues long. The CDR3 bases are TGTGCCAGCAGTGATTACAGGGGGTCCCCCAGAGAATTCTTT. Translated: CASSDYRGSPREFF.

The gene calls are TRBV20-1 and TRBJ2-1; a weak D match, TRBD2 (5 bases). Between the trimmed V and J ends, which lost 3 bases and 10 bases, there was a span of 13 bases. Germline values: CDR1 DFQATT, CDR2 SNEGSKA (reference sequence). CDR3 length equals 12 residues. Here the CDR3 reads CSASWPTGEQFF. CDR3 nucleotide sequence: TGCAGTGCTAGTTGGCCTACGGGGGAGCAGTTCTTC.

V gene TRBV12-3 or TRBV12-4 combines with J gene TRBJ2-1; 7 positions agree with TRBD1. V was pared by 6 bases and J by 3 bases, with 2 bases of the junction left unmatched. The CDR3 totals 13 residues. The CDR3 DNA is TGTGCCAGCAGACGGGACAGCTACAATGAGCAGTTCTTC. Amino acids: CASRRDSYNEQFF.

The chain recombines TRBV28 with TRBJ1-6, with a tentative D call TRBD1 (6 bases). V lost 3 bases and J 11 bases, leaving 14 bases between the germline ends. CDR1 and CDR2 from the germline V gene are MDHEN and SYDVKM. The CDR3 extends over 14 amino acids. The CDR3 nucleotides are TGTGCCAGCAGTTTTAGGCAGGGGTTGGCACCCCTCCACTTT. It codes for CASSFRQGLAPLHF.